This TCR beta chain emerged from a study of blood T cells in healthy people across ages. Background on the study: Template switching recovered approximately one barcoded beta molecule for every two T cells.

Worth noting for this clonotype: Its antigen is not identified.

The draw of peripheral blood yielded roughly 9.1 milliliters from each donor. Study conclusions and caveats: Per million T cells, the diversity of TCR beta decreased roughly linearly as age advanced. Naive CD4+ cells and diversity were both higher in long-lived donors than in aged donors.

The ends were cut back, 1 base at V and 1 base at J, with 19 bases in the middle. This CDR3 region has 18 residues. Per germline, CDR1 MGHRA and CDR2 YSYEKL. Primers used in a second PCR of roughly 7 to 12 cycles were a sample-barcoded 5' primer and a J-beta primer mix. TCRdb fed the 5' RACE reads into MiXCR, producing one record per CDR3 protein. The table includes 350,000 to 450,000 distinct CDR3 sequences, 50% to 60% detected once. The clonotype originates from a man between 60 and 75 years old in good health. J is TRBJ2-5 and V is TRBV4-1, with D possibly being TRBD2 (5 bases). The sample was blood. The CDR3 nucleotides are TGCGCCAGCAGCCAAGCTCTAGAGGGCCTAGCAACCCAAGAGACCCAGTACTTC. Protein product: CASSQALEGLATQETQYF.